The next 2 T cell receptor beta chains were all read from a single sample in a study of identical twins. In TCRdb, the 5' RACE reads were re-called with MiXCR into one record per CDR3 protein. This repertoire shows 460,000 or so distinct CDR3 sequences, 12% to 15% found once; its top ten account for approximately 0.52%. The same specimen was also included in a second study, on yellow fever vaccine responses in identical twins.

Material: CD4+ T cells sorted from blood. These receptor sequences come from a woman under 30 in good health.

This clonotype was detected only a few times. The CDR3 sequence is CASSQVTDPQQAFF. The CDR3 DNA follows: TGCGCCAGCAGCCAAGTGACAGACCCTCAACAAGCTTTCTTT. This chain uses TRBV4-1 with TRBJ1-1; possible D gene TRBD1, 5 bases. The CDR3 is 14 amino acids. V was shortened by 1 base and J by 9 bases, with 15 bases between the two germline ends. CDR1 and CDR2 from the germline V gene are MGHRA and YSYEKL.

V gene TRBV7-2 combines with J gene TRBJ1-1; 7 bases agree with TRBD1. Germline V lookup: CDR1 SGHTA, CDR2 FQGNSA. The CDR3 runs 14 residues. With V trimmed by 3 bases and J by 5 bases, 6 bases remained unmatched. The CDR3 loop is CASSFDRVGTEAFF. As DNA, the CDR3 is TGTGCCAGCAGCTTTGACAGGGTTGGGACTGAAGCTTTCTTT.